Listed below are T cell receptor beta chains from one sample, sequenced in a study of blood T cell repertoires in COVID-19. TCRdb keeps only in-frame clones here, not all; method: immunoSEQ multiplex PCR. This sample has under 300,000 clones, with approximately 85% found just once. The sample was PBMCs or T cells enriched from blood (not recorded which). These TCRs come from a woman aged 45-65 years who had recovered from COVID-19. Each CDR3 is given with its conserved first and last residue. The D gene is left open where the match is weak. Clone size is stated in some rows and not others, as once, few, many or a class when expanded.

d_call: TRBD1
j_call: TRBJ2-7
clone_size: -
v_call: TRBV6-5
cdr3_nt: TGTGCCAGCAGTTTCCGGGACAGGGGCGAGCAGTACTTC
cdr3_aa: CASSFRDRGEQYF

d_call: TRBD2
j_call: TRBJ2-3
clone_size: -
v_call: TRBV28
cdr3_nt: TGTGCCAGCAGTTTATACAGCGGGAGGACCTATTTT
cdr3_aa: CASSLYSGRTYF

d_call: TRBD1
j_call: TRBJ2-1
clone_size: few
v_call: TRBV12-3/TRBV12-4
cdr3_nt: TGTGCCAGCAGCCCCGGGACAGGGGAGCAGTTCTTC
cdr3_aa: CASSPGTGEQFF

d_call: TRBD2
j_call: TRBJ2-1
clone_size: -
v_call: TRBV4-1
cdr3_nt: TGCGCCAGCAGCCAACCTAAAGCGGGAGGTTGGTACAATGAGCAGTTCTTC
cdr3_aa: CASSQPKAGGWYNEQFF

d_call: TRBD2
j_call: TRBJ2-7
clone_size: once
v_call: TRBV11-2
cdr3_nt: TGTGCCAGCAGACTTAGCGGGGGATCCTACGAGCAGTACTTC
cdr3_aa: CASRLSGGSYEQYF

d_call: TRBD1
j_call: TRBJ2-7
clone_size: -
v_call: TRBV5-4
cdr3_nt: TGTGCCAGCAGCTTGGGGACAGGGGCTTCCTACGAGCAGTACTTC
cdr3_aa: CASSLGTGASYEQYF

d_call: -
j_call: TRBJ1-1
clone_size: few
v_call: TRBV27
cdr3_nt: TGTGCCAGCAGTGTTGGGGCAGCGGGGGGCACTGAAGCTTTCTTT
cdr3_aa: CASSVGAAGGTEAFF

d_call: TRBD1
j_call: TRBJ2-3
clone_size: -
v_call: TRBV19
cdr3_nt: TGTGCCAGTAGTATTGTAAGGGGGCGCGGAGATACGCAGTATTTT
cdr3_aa: CASSIVRGRGDTQYF

d_call: -
j_call: TRBJ2-4
clone_size: -
v_call: TRBV7-3
cdr3_nt: TGTGCCAGCAGCTTAGCGGCAGGGGCCAAAAACATTCAGTACTTC
cdr3_aa: CASSLAAGAKNIQYF

d_call: -
j_call: TRBJ1-3
clone_size: -
v_call: TRBV9
cdr3_nt: TGTGCCAGCAGCCTCCGACAGGCTTCGGACACCATATATTTT
cdr3_aa: CASSLRQASDTIYF

d_call: TRBD1
j_call: TRBJ1-2
clone_size: few
v_call: TRBV5-6
cdr3_nt: TGTGCCAGCATACCACCCAGAGGACAGGGGGGGAACTATGGCTACACCTTC
cdr3_aa: CASIPPRGQGGNYGYTF

d_call: TRBD2
j_call: TRBJ2-3
clone_size: once
v_call: TRBV28
cdr3_nt: TGTGCCAGCAGGGGGATTCCGGGACTAGCGAAGAACACAGATACGCAGTATTTT
cdr3_aa: CASRGIPGLAKNTDTQYF

d_call: -
j_call: TRBJ1-2
clone_size: -
v_call: TRBV4-2
cdr3_nt: TGTGCCAGCAGCCAGGACAAGGGCTATGGCTACACCTTC
cdr3_aa: CASSQDKGYGYTF

d_call: -
j_call: TRBJ1-3
clone_size: once
v_call: TRBV7-8
cdr3_nt: TGTGCCAGCAGCTTAGCGGGCAGAGCTGGAAACACCATATATTTT
cdr3_aa: CASSLAGRAGNTIYF

d_call: TRBD1
j_call: TRBJ2-7
clone_size: -
v_call: TRBV5-6
cdr3_nt: TGTGCCAGCAGCTCATGGGACAGGGTCAGCTACGAGCAGTACTTC
cdr3_aa: CASSSWDRVSYEQYF

d_call: TRBD1
j_call: TRBJ2-6
clone_size: -
v_call: TRBV15
cdr3_nt: TGTGCCACCAGCAGAGGGGACAGGGGCTCTGGGGCCAACGTCCTGACTTTC
cdr3_aa: CATSRGDRGSGANVLTF

d_call: TRBD1
j_call: TRBJ2-7
clone_size: -
v_call: TRBV9
cdr3_nt: TGTGCCAGCAGCGCAGACAGGGCCTCCTACGAGCAGTACTTC
cdr3_aa: CASSADRASYEQYF

d_call: -
j_call: TRBJ1-5
clone_size: few
v_call: TRBV28
cdr3_nt: TGTGCCAGCCAACCGAGACGGGGCAATCAGCCCCAGCATTTT
cdr3_aa: CASQPRRGNQPQHF

d_call: TRBD2
j_call: TRBJ2-7
clone_size: -
v_call: TRBV28
cdr3_nt: TGTGCCAGCCGACTAGCGGGAGGGAGCTCCTACGAGCAGTACTTC
cdr3_aa: CASRLAGGSSYEQYF

d_call: TRBD2
j_call: TRBJ2-3
clone_size: -
v_call: TRBV9
cdr3_nt: TGTGCCAGCAGCGTACTAGCGGCCCCGAGCACAGATACGCAGTATTTT
cdr3_aa: CASSVLAAPSTDTQYF

d_call: -
j_call: TRBJ2-2
clone_size: few
v_call: TRBV9
cdr3_nt: TGTGCCAGCAGCGTAGGGCAGGGAAGGCCCGGGGAGCTGTTTTTT
cdr3_aa: CASSVGQGRPGELFF

d_call: TRBD2
j_call: TRBJ2-7
clone_size: -
v_call: TRBV7-9
cdr3_nt: TGTGCCAGCAGCTCACTACCTGCGGGAGTGGCCTACGAGCAGTACTTC
cdr3_aa: CASSSLPAGVAYEQYF

d_call: TRBD2
j_call: TRBJ2-7
clone_size: -
v_call: TRBV7-2
cdr3_nt: TGTGCCAGCAGCTCGAGCGGGGGACCCTACGAGCAGTACTTC
cdr3_aa: CASSSSGGPYEQYF

d_call: -
j_call: TRBJ2-2
clone_size: -
v_call: TRBV7-9
cdr3_nt: TGTGCCAGCAGCTTAAGCGGTTACACCGGGGAGCTGTTTTTT
cdr3_aa: CASSLSGYTGELFF

d_call: -
j_call: TRBJ1-2
clone_size: -
v_call: TRBV19
cdr3_nt: TGTGCCAGTAGTTCCCGGGTTTCTAACGGCTACACCTTC
cdr3_aa: CASSSRVSNGYTF

d_call: TRBD2
j_call: TRBJ2-7
clone_size: once
v_call: TRBV28
cdr3_nt: TGTGCCAGCAGTTTGGGGGGGGGTTCCCGGACAACACCCTACGAGCAGTACTTC
cdr3_aa: CASSLGGGSRTTPYEQYF

d_call: -
j_call: TRBJ2-1
clone_size: -
v_call: TRBV13
cdr3_nt: TGTGCCAGCAGCTTACAACAGGGCTACAATGAGCAGTTCTTC
cdr3_aa: CASSLQQGYNEQFF

d_call: -
j_call: TRBJ2-3
clone_size: once
v_call: TRBV2
cdr3_nt: TGTGCCAGCAGTGAGGGGGCCCTCTTTTCTAGCACAGATACGCAGTATTTT
cdr3_aa: CASSEGALFSSTDTQYF

d_call: -
j_call: TRBJ1-2
clone_size: -
v_call: TRBV18
cdr3_nt: TGTGCCAGCTCACCATTGTTGGCCGACTATGGCTACACCTTC
cdr3_aa: CASSPLLADYGYTF

d_call: -
j_call: TRBJ1-2
clone_size: -
v_call: TRBV13
cdr3_nt: TGTGCCAGCAGCACCCGTGGTTCGGCCAGGGCCGATTTAAGTGGCTACACCTTC
cdr3_aa: CASSTRGSARADLSGYTF

d_call: TRBD1
j_call: TRBJ2-7
clone_size: few
v_call: TRBV7-7
cdr3_nt: TGTGCTAGCAGCCTAAACAGGGGAGTAGGCTACGAGCAGTACTTC
cdr3_aa: CASSLNRGVGYEQYF

d_call: -
j_call: TRBJ1-4
clone_size: -
v_call: TRBV19
cdr3_nt: TGTGCCAGTAGAGGGGGACGTTATGAAAAACTGTTTTTT
cdr3_aa: CASRGGRYEKLFF

d_call: TRBD1
j_call: TRBJ1-5
clone_size: -
v_call: TRBV5-1
cdr3_nt: TGCGCCAGCAGCTTGGATCAGGGGGACGGTCAGCCCCAGCATTTT
cdr3_aa: CASSLDQGDGQPQHF

d_call: -
j_call: TRBJ1-6
clone_size: -
v_call: TRBV15
cdr3_nt: TGTGCCACCAGGGCAGATAATTCACCCCTCCACTTT
cdr3_aa: CATRADNSPLHF

d_call: -
j_call: TRBJ2-3
clone_size: -
v_call: TRBV5-4
cdr3_nt: TGTGCCAGCACCGGACAGAAGTCCACAGATACGCAGTATTTT
cdr3_aa: CASTGQKSTDTQYF

d_call: -
j_call: TRBJ2-1
clone_size: -
v_call: TRBV3-1/TRBV3-2
cdr3_nt: TGTGCCAGCAGCTACCCCGTGGGGCATGAGCAGTTCTTC
cdr3_aa: CASSYPVGHEQFF

d_call: TRBD2
j_call: TRBJ2-7
clone_size: -
v_call: TRBV3-1/TRBV3-2
cdr3_nt: TGTGCCAGCAGCCAAGATCACAGCGGGAGGGCCGAGCAGTACTTC
cdr3_aa: CASSQDHSGRAEQYF

d_call: -
j_call: TRBJ1-2
clone_size: -
v_call: TRBV27
cdr3_nt: TGTGCCAGCAGTGGAGCACTAGAAGGATCTGGCTACACCTTC
cdr3_aa: CASSGALEGSGYTF

d_call: TRBD1
j_call: TRBJ2-7
clone_size: -
v_call: TRBV18
cdr3_nt: TGTGCCAGCTCAGAGACCCAGGGGGCCTACGAGCAGTACTTC
cdr3_aa: CASSETQGAYEQYF

d_call: TRBD1
j_call: TRBJ2-7
clone_size: once
v_call: TRBV3-1/TRBV3-2
cdr3_nt: TGTGCCAGCAGCCAATGTAACAGGGGGTGCGAGCAGTACTTC
cdr3_aa: CASSQCNRGCEQYF

d_call: -
j_call: TRBJ2-1
clone_size: -
v_call: TRBV28
cdr3_nt: TGTGCCAGCAGTTTCCAGGGTAGCTCCTACAATGAGCAGTTCTTC
cdr3_aa: CASSFQGSSYNEQFF

d_call: -
j_call: TRBJ2-3
clone_size: -
v_call: TRBV24-1
cdr3_nt: TGTGCCACCAGTGATAGGATAGCGTTAGGCTCAGATACGCAGTATTTT
cdr3_aa: CATSDRIALGSDTQYF

d_call: -
j_call: TRBJ2-3
clone_size: -
v_call: TRBV27
cdr3_nt: TGTGCCAGCAGTTCACAGACCGACCCCGGGGGCACAGATACGCAGTATTTT
cdr3_aa: CASSSQTDPGGTDTQYF

d_call: -
j_call: TRBJ2-7
clone_size: few
v_call: TRBV2
cdr3_nt: TGTGCCAGCAGTTACTCTTCCTACGAGCAGTACTTC
cdr3_aa: CASSYSSYEQYF

d_call: -
j_call: TRBJ2-7
clone_size: -
v_call: TRBV28
cdr3_nt: TGTGCCAGCAGCACAGGAACCTCCTACGAGCAGTACTTC
cdr3_aa: CASSTGTSYEQYF

d_call: -
j_call: TRBJ2-7
clone_size: -
v_call: TRBV21-1
cdr3_nt: TGTGCCAGCAGCCGGGACAGGCCTACCTACGAGCAGTACTTC
cdr3_aa: CASSRDRPTYEQYF

d_call: -
j_call: TRBJ2-1
clone_size: -
v_call: TRBV29-1
cdr3_nt: TGCAGCGTTCCCAGACTATATCCCCTTTACAATGAGCAGTTCTTC
cdr3_aa: CSVPRLYPLYNEQFF

d_call: TRBD2
j_call: TRBJ2-5
clone_size: -
v_call: TRBV20-1
cdr3_nt: TGCAGTGCTAGTGGACTAGCGATTTTGGAGACCCAGTACTTC
cdr3_aa: CSASGLAILETQYF

d_call: -
j_call: TRBJ1-6
clone_size: -
v_call: TRBV11-2
cdr3_nt: TGTGCCAGCAGCCAGGAGGGAGGGGCGAATTCACCCCTCCACTTT
cdr3_aa: CASSQEGGANSPLHF

d_call: TRBD2
j_call: TRBJ2-3
clone_size: -
v_call: TRBV11-2
cdr3_nt: TGTGCCAGCAGCTCGACTAGCGGGAGGATAGATACGCAGTATTTT
cdr3_aa: CASSSTSGRIDTQYF

d_call: TRBD2
j_call: TRBJ2-5
clone_size: -
v_call: TRBV27
cdr3_nt: TGTGCCAGCTCTCCGAAACTAGCGGGCCAAGAGACCCAGTACTTC
cdr3_aa: CASSPKLAGQETQYF

d_call: TRBD2
j_call: TRBJ2-1
clone_size: -
v_call: TRBV4-1
cdr3_nt: TGCGCCAGCAGCAAACCGGGACTAGCGGGAGTCTTCCGTGAGCAGTTCTTC
cdr3_aa: CASSKPGLAGVFREQFF

d_call: -
j_call: TRBJ1-3
clone_size: -
v_call: TRBV4-1
cdr3_nt: TGCGCCAGCAGCCAAATGGGCGGCGGGAGTAGACCGCACTCTGGAAACACCATATATTTT
cdr3_aa: CASSQMGGGSRPHSGNTIYF

d_call: TRBD1
j_call: TRBJ2-5
clone_size: -
v_call: TRBV4-1
cdr3_nt: TGCGCCAGCAGCCGGACAGGGGTACAAGAGACCCAGTACTTC
cdr3_aa: CASSRTGVQETQYF